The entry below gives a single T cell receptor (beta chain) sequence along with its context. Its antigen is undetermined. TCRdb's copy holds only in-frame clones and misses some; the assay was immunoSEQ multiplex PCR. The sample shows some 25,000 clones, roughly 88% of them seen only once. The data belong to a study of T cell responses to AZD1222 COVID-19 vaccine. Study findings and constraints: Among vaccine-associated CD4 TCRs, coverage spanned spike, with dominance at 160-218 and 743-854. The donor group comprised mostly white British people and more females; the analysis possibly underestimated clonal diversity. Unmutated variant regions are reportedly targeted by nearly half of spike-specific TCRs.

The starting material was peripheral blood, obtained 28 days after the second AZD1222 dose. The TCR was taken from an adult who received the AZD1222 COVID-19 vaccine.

The DNA of the CDR3 is TGCGCCAGCAGCTTGGATAGGGTCGATAATTCACCCCTCCACTTT. It translates to CASSLDRVDNSPLHF. The chain uses TRBV5-1 and TRBJ1-6; D is undetermined. From germline, CDR1 is SGHRS and CDR2 YFSETQ. The CDR3 runs 15 residues. The V and J ends lost 0 bases and 5 bases respectively, with 9 bases between them.